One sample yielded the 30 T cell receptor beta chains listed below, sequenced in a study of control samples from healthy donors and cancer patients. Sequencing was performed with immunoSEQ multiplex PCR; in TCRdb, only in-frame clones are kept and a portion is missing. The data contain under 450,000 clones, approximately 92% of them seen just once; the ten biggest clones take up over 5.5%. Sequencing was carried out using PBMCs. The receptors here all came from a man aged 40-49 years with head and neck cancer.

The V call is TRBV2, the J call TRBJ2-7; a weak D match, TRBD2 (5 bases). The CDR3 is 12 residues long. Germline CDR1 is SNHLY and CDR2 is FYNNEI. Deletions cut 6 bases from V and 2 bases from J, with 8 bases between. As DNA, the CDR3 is TGTGCCAGCAGAGCGGCTGCCTACGAGCAGTACTTC. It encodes CASRAAAYEQYF.

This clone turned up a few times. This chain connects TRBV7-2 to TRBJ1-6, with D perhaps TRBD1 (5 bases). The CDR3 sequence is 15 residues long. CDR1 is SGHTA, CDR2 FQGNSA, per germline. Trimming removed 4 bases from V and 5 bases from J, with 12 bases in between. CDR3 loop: CASSYRTSDNSPLHF. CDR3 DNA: TGTGCCAGCAGCTACCGGACAAGTGATAATTCACCCCTCCACTTT.

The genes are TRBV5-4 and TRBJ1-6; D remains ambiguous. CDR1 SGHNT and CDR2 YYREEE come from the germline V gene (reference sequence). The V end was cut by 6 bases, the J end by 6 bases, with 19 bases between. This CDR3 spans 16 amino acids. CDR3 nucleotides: TGTGCCAGCACCGAGCAGGCAGGATTCCTTAATTCACCCCTCCACTTT. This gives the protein CASTEQAGFLNSPLHF.

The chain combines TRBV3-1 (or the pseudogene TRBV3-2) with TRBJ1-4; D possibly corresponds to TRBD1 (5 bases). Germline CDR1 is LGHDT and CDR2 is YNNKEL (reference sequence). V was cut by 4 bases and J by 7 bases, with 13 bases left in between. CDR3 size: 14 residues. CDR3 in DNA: TGTGCCAGCAGCCCCAGCAGGGCGCGTGAAAAACTGTTTTTT. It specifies CASSPSRAREKLFF.

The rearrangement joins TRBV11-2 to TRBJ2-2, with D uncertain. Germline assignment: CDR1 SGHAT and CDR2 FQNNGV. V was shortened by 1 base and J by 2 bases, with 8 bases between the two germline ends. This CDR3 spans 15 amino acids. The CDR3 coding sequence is TGTGCCAGCAGCTTAGTTGCACGAAACACCGGGGAGCTGTTTTTT. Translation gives CASSLVARNTGELFF.

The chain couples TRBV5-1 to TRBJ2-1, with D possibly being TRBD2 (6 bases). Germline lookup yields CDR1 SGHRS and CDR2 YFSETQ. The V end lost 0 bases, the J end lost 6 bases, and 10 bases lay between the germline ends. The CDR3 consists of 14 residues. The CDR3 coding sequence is TGCGCCAGCAGCTTGGTTTCGGGGGTCAATGAGCAGTTCTTC. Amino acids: CASSLVSGVNEQFF. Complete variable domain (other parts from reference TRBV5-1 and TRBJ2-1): KAGVTQTPRYLIKTRGQQVTLSCSPISGHRSVSWYQQTPGQGLQFLFEYFSETQRNKGNFPGRFSGRQFSNSRSEMNVSTLELGDSALYLCASSLVSGVNEQFFGPGTRLTVL.

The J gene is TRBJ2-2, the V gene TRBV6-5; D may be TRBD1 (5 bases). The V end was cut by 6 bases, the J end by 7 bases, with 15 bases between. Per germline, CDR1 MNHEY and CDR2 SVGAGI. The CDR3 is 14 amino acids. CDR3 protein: CASSFASRGGELFF. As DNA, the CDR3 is TGTGCCAGCAGCTTCGCGAGTAGGGGCGGGGAGCTGTTTTTT.

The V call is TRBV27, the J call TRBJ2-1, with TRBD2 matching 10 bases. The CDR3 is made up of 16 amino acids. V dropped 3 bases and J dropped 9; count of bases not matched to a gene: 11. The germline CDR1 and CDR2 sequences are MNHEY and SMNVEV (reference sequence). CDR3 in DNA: TGTGCCAGCAGTTTCCCAGCGGGGGGGCCTCTAGGTGAGCAGTTCTTC. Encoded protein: CASSFPAGGPLGEQFF.

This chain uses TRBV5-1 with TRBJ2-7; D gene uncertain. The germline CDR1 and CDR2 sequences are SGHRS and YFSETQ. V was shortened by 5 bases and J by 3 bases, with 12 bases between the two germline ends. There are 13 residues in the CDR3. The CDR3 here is CASRQTNDYEQYF. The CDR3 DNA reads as TGCGCCAGCAGACAGACAAATGACTACGAGCAGTACTTC.

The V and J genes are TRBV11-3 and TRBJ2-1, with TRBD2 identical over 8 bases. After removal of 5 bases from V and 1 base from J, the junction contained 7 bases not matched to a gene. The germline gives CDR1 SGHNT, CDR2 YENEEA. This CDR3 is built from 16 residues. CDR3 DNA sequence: TGTGCCAGCAGCCTGTCTAGCGGGTCTTCCTACAATGAGCAGTTCTTC. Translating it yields CASSLSSGSSYNEQFF.

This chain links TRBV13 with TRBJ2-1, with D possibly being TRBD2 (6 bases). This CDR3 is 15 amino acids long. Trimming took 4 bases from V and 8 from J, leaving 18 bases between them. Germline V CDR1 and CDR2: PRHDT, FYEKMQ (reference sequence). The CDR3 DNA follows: TGTGCCAGCAGCTCGGGACTCCGCATCCCCGATGAGCAGTTCTTC. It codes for CASSSGLRIPDEQFF.

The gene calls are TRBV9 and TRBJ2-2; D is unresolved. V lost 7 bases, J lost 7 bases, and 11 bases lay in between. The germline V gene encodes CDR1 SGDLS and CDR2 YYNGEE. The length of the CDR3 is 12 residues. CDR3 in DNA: TGTGCCAGCGGTCAGAAGGGCGGGGAGCTGTTTTTT. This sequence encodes CASGQKGGELFF.

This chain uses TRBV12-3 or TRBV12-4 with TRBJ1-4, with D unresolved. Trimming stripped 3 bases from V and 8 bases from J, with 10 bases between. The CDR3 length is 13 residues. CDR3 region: CASSFGRPEKLFF. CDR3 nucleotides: TGTGCCAGCAGTTTCGGGCGACCAGAAAAACTGTTTTTT.

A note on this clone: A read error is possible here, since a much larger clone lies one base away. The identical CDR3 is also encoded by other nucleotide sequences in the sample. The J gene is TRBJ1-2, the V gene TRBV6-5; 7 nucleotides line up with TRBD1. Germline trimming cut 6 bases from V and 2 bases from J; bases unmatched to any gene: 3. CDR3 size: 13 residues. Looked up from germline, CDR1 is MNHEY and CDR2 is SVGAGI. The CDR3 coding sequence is TGTGCCAGCAGCTCGGGACAGAACTATGGCTACACCTTC. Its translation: CASSSGQNYGYTF.

Here the CDR3 reads CASSPPGVWTEAFF. In DNA form, the CDR3 reads TGTGCCAGCAGCCCTCCAGGGGTATGGACTGAAGCTTTCTTT. The chain combines TRBV14 with TRBJ1-1; D perhaps matches TRBD1 (6 bases). CDR3 length equals 14 residues. V was cut by 4 bases and J by 5 bases, with 14 bases left in between. Germline V lookup: CDR1 SGHDN, CDR2 FVKESK.

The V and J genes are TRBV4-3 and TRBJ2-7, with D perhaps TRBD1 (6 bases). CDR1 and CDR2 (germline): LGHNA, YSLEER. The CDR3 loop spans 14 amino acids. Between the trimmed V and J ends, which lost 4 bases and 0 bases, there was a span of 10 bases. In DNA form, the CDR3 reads TGCGCCAGCAGCCTCCGACAGGACTCCTACGAGCAGTACTTC. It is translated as CASSLRQDSYEQYF.

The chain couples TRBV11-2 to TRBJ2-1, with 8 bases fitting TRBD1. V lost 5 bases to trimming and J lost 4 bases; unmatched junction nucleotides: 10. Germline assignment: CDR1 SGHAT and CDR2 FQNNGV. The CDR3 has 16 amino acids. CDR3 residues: CASSHLDRDFYNEQFF. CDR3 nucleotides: TGTGCCAGCAGCCATCTGGACAGGGACTTTTACAATGAGCAGTTCTTC.

For the CDR3, the DNA is TGTGCCAGCAGTTTCCCAGGGGAGCAGTTCTTC. It translates to CASSFPGEQFF. The gene calls are TRBV28 and TRBJ2-1; a weak D match, TRBD1 (5 bases). The CDR3 sequence is 11 residues long. Germline CDR1 and CDR2: MDHEN and SYDVKM. Trimming took 3 bases from V and 10 from J, leaving 7 bases between them.

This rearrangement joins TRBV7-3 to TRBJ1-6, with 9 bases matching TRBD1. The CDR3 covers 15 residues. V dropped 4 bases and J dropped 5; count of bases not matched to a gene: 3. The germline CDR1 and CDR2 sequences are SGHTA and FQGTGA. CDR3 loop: CASSSTGGDNSPLHF. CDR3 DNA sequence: TGTGCCAGCAGCTCGACAGGGGGGGATAATTCACCCCTCCACTTT.

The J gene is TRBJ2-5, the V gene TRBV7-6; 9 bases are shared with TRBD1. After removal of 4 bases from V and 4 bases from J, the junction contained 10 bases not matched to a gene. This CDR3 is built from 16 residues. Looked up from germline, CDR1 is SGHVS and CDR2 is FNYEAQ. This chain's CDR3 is CASSSPTDRGGETQYF. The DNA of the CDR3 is TGTGCCAGCAGCTCTCCTACTGACAGGGGGGGAGAGACCCAGTACTTC. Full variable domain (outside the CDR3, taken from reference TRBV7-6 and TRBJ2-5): GAGVSQSPRYKVTKRGQDVALRCDPISGHVSLYWYRQALGQGPEFLTYFNYEAQQDKSGLPNDRFSAERPEGSISTLTIQRTEQRDSAMYRCASSSPTDRGGETQYFGPGTRLLVL.

CDR3 in DNA: TGTGCCAGCAGCCAAGGAGGGAGCACAGATACGCAGTATTTT. This sequence encodes CASSQGGSTDTQYF. The rearrangement links TRBV3-1 (or the pseudogene TRBV3-2) to TRBJ2-3, with D possibly matching TRBD2 (5 bases). The V end lost 1 base, the J end lost 0 bases, and 5 bases lay between the germline ends. The CDR3 has 14 amino acids. Per germline, CDR1 LGHDT and CDR2 YNNKEL (reference sequence).

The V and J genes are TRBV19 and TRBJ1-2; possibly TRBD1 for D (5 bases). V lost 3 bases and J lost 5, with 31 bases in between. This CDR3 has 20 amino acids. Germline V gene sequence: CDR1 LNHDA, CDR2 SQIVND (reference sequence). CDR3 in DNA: TGTGCCAGTAGTATCCGGGGCCATTTGGGTCCGGGACTCCTTAGGTATGGCTACACCTTC. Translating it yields CASSIRGHLGPGLLRYGYTF.

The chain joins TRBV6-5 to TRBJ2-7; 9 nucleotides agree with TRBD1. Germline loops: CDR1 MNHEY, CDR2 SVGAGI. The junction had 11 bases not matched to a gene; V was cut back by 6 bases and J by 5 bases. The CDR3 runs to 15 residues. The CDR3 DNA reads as TGTGCCAGCAGCCTCACAGGGGGCAACGTACACGAGCAGTACTTC. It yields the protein CASSLTGGNVHEQYF.

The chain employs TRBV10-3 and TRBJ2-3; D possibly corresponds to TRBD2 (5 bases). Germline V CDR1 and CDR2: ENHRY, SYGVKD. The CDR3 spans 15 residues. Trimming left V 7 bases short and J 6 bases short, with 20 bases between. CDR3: CAITRGIAPRDTQYF. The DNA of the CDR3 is TGTGCCATCACCCGAGGGATTGCCCCCAGGGATACGCAGTATTTT.

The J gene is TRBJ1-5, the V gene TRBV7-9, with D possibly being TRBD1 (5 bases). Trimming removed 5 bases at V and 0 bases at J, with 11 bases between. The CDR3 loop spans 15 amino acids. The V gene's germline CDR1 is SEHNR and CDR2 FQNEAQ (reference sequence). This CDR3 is CASSPDTSSNQPQHF. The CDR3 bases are TGTGCCAGCAGCCCGGACACTAGTAGCAATCAGCCCCAGCATTTT. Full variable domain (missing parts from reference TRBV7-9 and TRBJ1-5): DTGVSQNPRHKITKRGQNVTFRCDPISEHNRLYWYRQTLGQGPEFLTYFQNEAQLEKSRLLSDRFSAERPKGSFSTLEIQRTEQGDSAMYLCASSPDTSSNQPQHFGDGTRLSIL.

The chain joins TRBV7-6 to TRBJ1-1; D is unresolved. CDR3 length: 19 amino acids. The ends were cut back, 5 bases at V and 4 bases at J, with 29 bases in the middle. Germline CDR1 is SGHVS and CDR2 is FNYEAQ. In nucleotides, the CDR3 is TGTGCCAGCAGCCTTAAACGGTGGCCAGAGTTGCAGTCGGGCACTGAAGCTTTCTTT. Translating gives CASSLKRWPELQSGTEAFF.

This CDR3 is CASSFMGGRSGAKNIQYF. The CDR3 DNA reads TGTGCCAGCAGTTTTATGGGCGGGAGATCTGGAGCCAAAAACATTCAGTACTTC. This chain joins TRBV28 and TRBJ2-4; 7 bases agree with TRBD2. The V segment lost 3 bases and the J segment 0 bases; nucleotides outside the gene matches: 11. The CDR3 is made up of 18 amino acids. Germline V gene data show CDR1 as MDHEN and CDR2 as SYDVKM.

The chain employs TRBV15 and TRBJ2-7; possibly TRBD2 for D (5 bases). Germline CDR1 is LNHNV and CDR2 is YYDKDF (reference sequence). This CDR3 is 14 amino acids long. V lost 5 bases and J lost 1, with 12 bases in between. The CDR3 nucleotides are TGTGCCACCAGCCCACCGGGGTTATCCTACGAGCAGTACTTC. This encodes CATSPPGLSYEQYF. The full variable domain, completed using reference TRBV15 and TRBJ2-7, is DAMVIQNPRYQVTQFGKPVTLSCSQTLNHNVMYWYQQKSSQAPKLLFHYYDKDFNNEADTPDNFQSRRPNTSFCFLDIRSPGLGDTAMYLCATSPPGLSYEQYFGPGTRLTVT.

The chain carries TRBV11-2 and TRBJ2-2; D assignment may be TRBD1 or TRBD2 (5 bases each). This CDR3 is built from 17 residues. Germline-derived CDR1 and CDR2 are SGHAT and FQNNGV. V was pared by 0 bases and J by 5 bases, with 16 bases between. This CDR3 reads CASSLEVSRGWTGELFF. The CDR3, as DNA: TGTGCCAGCAGCTTAGAGGTCTCCCGGGGCTGGACCGGGGAGCTGTTTTTT.

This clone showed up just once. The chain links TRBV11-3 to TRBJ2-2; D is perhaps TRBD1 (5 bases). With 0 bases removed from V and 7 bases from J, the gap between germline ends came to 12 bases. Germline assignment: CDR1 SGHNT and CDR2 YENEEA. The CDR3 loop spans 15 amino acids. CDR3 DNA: TGTGCCAGCAGCTTAGATGGGGCGTCTAGCGGGGAGCTGTTTTTT. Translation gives CASSLDGASSGELFF.